One and the same sample provided the 8 T cell receptor beta chains below, sequenced in a study of read filtering for tumor transcriptome and immune sequencing. This library used about 360 ng RNA and molecular barcoded adaptors spanning alpha/delta and beta/gamma chains. TCRdb reprocessed the reads via MiXCR and lists one record per CDR3 protein. The data show about 90,000 distinct CDR3 sequences, over 9% seen once. The sample taken for sequencing was a population of CD138-negative cells sorted from bone marrow. The receptor set was obtained from a donor over 35 with multiple myeloma.

This clonotype was seen repeatedly, ten times or more. The J gene is TRBJ2-3, the V gene TRBV2; 7 bases match TRBD2. This CDR3 has 12 amino acids. In germline, CDR1 is SNHLY, CDR2 FYNNEI. Trimming removed 8 bases from V and 2 bases from J; junction bases left unmatched: 1. CDR3 region: CASGTNTDTQYF. The CDR3 nucleotides are TGTGCCAGCGGGACTAACACAGATACGCAGTATTTT.

This clonotype has a count of ten or more. The chain recombines TRBV7-9 with TRBJ2-2, with TRBD1 matching 10 bases. V was clipped by 4 bases and J by 2 bases; unmatched bases: 13. The CDR3 runs 19 residues. The germline CDR1 and CDR2 sequences are SEHNR and FQNEAQ (reference sequence). CDR3 region: CASSSAGTGAISNTGELFF. DNA of the CDR3: TGTGCCAGCAGCTCGGCCGGGACAGGGGCCATCTCCAACACCGGGGAGCTGTTTTTT. Supplemented by reference TRBV7-9 and TRBJ2-2, the full variable domain reads DTGVSQNPRHKITKRGQNVTFRCDPISEHNRLYWYRQTLGQGPEFLTYFQNEAQLEKSRLLSDRFSAERPKGSFSTLEIQRTEQGDSAMYLCASSSAGTGAISNTGELFFGEGSRLTVL.

This clonotype was found a few times. The chain is built from TRBV20-1 and TRBJ2-7; unclear D gene. The CDR3 is 16 residues long. Trimming took off 0 bases at V and 2 bases at J, with 17 bases between the two ends. CDR1 is DFQATT and CDR2 is SNEGSKA in the germline V gene (reference sequence). As DNA, the CDR3 is TGCAGTGCTAGAGATCGGAGTAGCTTCTCCCCCTACGAGCAGTACTTC. As protein: CSARDRSSFSPYEQYF.

This clonotype was picked up many times. The chain links TRBV6-2 or TRBV6-3 to TRBJ2-1; either TRBD1 or TRBD2 may fit D (5 bases each). CDR1 is MNHEY, CDR2 SVGEGT, per germline. The CDR3 is made up of 16 amino acids. Trimming pared 7 bases from V and 0 bases from J, leaving 16 bases between. The chain's CDR3 is CASNPGTTSSYNEQFF. CDR3 nucleotide sequence: TGTGCCAGCAACCCCGGGACCACTAGCTCCTACAATGAGCAGTTCTTC.

This clonotype came up many times. The CDR3 protein is CACLVPAHEQYF. Here the CDR3 DNA reads TGTGCCTGCCTAGTACCGGCCCACGAGCAGTACTTC. The chain joins TRBV28 to TRBJ2-7; the D is unclear. The germline CDR1 and CDR2 sequences are MDHEN and SYDVKM. V was pared by 11 bases and J by 5 bases, with 16 bases between. CDR3 size: 12 residues.

In its sample, this clonotype was seen many times. The J gene is TRBJ2-7, the V gene TRBV28; D is possibly TRBD2 (6 bases). The CDR3 spans 18 residues. V lost 7 bases, J lost 0 bases, and 25 bases lay in between. Germline CDR1 MDHEN, CDR2 SYDVKM. The CDR3 region has the DNA TGTGCCAGCACCCCGGGGGACGGAACTCACATCAGCTCCTACGAGCAGTACTTC. It is translated as CASTPGDGTHISSYEQYF.

This clonotype came up many times. The gene calls are TRBV12-5 and TRBJ2-1; 12 bases are shared with TRBD2. The CDR3 length is 14 residues. Germline-derived CDR1 and CDR2 are LGHNT and FRNRAP. V dropped 2 bases and J dropped 9; count of bases not matched to a gene: 2. The CDR3 nucleotides are TGTGCTAGTGGTTTGATGGGACTAGCGGGTGAGCAGTTCTTC. Amino acid sequence: CASGLMGLAGEQFF.

This clonotype was picked up a small number of times. A clone one base away is much larger, so this may be a read error. V usage is TRBV4-2 and J usage is TRBJ2-1, with D uncertain. Germline lookup yields CDR1 LGHNA and CDR2 YNFKEQ. This CDR3 contains 13 residues. The V end was cut by 1 base, the J end by 12 bases, with 13 bases between. This CDR3 reads CASSQGEGFGQFF. The CDR3 DNA reads as TGTGCCAGCAGCCAAGGAGAAGGTTTTGGGCAGTTCTTC.